This T cell receptor (beta chain) was captured by sequencing in a study of blood T cell repertoires in COVID-19. Study-wide context: In each case, the material was cDNA or gDNA derived from T cells, B-cell-depleted T cells, or PBMCs.

The V segment lost 3 bases and the J segment 5 bases; nucleotides outside the gene matches: 13. Germline V gene lookup returns CDR1 SGHKS and CDR2 YYEKEE (reference sequence). This CDR3 contains 17 residues. Per the study methods: Estimation of nucleated cell counts relied on the amplification of reference gene primers. Measured with immunoSEQ multiplex PCR; TCRdb has only the in-frame clones, and not every one. V, J and clone size derive from that table, while D and trimming were established from the DNA sequence. The sample holds 250,000 to 350,000 clones, 90% seen once. The sample holds one count of this clone. Assignments of participants to cohorts depended upon their own reported clinical history.

Input material: PBMCs or T cells enriched from blood (not recorded which). The source is a woman aged 18-30 years with acute COVID-19. The V gene is TRBV5-5, the J gene TRBJ1-4; 7 positions agree with TRBD1. The CDR3 DNA reads as TGTGCCAGCAGCTCCGGAAACAAGGGGGCGCGGAATGAAAAACTGTTTTTT. Translation: CASSSGNKGARNEKLFF.